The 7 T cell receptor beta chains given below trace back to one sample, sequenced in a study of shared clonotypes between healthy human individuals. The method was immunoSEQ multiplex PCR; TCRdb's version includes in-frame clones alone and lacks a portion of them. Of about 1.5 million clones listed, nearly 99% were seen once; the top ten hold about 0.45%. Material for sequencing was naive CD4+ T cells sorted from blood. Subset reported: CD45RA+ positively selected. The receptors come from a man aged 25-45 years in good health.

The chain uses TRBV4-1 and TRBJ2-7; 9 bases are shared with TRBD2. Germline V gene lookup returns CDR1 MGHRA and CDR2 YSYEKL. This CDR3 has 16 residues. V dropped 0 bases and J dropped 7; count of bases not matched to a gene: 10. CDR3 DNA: TGCGCCAGCAGCCAAGATCTGGGCGGGAGGGCCAGGGAGCAGTACTTC. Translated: CASSQDLGGRAREQYF.

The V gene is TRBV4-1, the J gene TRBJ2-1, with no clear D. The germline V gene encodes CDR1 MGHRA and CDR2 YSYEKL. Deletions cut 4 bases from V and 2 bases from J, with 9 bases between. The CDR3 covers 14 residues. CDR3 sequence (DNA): TGCGCCAGCAGCCGCAGCGAAGCCTACAATGAGCAGTTCTTC. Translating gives CASSRSEAYNEQFF.

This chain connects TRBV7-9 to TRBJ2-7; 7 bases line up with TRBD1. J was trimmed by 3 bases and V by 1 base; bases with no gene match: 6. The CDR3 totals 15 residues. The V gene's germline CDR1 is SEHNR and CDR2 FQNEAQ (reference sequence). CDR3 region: CASSLEGQPSYEQYF. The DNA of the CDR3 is TGTGCCAGCAGCTTAGAGGGACAGCCAAGCTACGAGCAGTACTTC.

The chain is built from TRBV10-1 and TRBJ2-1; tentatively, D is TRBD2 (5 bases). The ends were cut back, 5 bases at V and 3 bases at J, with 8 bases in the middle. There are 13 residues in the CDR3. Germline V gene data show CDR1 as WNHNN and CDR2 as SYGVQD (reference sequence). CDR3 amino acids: CASSSGLYNEQFF. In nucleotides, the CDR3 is TGCGCCAGCAGTAGCGGCCTCTACAATGAGCAGTTCTTC.

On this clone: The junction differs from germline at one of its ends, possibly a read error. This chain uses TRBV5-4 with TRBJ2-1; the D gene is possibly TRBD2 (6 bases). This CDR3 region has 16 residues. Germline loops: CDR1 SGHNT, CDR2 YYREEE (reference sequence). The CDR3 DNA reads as TGTGCCAGCAGCCTAAGGGCGGGGTGGCCTAAAAATGGGCAGTTCTTC. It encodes CASSLRAGWPKNGQFF.

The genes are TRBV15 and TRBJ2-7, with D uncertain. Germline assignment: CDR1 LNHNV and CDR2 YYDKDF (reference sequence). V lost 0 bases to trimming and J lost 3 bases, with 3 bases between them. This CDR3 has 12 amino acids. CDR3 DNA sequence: TGTGCCACCAGCAGAGATATCTACGAGCAGTACTTC. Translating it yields CATSRDIYEQYF.

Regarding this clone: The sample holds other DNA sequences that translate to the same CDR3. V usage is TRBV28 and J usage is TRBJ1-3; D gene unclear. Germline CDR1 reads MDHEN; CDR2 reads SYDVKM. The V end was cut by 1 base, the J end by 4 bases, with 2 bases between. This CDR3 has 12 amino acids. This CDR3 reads CASSLSGNTIYF. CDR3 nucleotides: TGTGCCAGCAGTTTATCCGGAAACACCATATATTTT.